Sequencing of this T cell receptor beta chain was carried out in a study of cytomegalovirus exposure and HLA in healthy donors. The wider study: Early released data comprised 75 million to 100 million unique TCRs from HLA-typed donors. General study findings and limits: Excluded: some indistinguishable V segments such as TRBV6-2 and TRBV6-3. In a later analysis, DRB1 alleles had the most associated TCRs; HLA-C alleles the fewest. According to a later analysis, donors in an Asian-associated ancestry cluster reportedly had fewer N-insertions than the roughly 670-donor mean.

Turning to this clone: What it binds is not known.

The primer mix had 60 Vbeta and 13 Jbeta primers. The method was immunoSEQ multiplex PCR; TCRdb's version includes in-frame clones alone and lacks a portion of them. The table includes about 65,000 clones, around 73% detected once. The CDR3 loop spans 15 amino acids. V and J are TRBV12-2 and TRBJ2-3; no DNA check was done on the table's D call, TRBD2. TRBV12-2 is a documented pseudogene. The sequence came from a girl aged 5-17 years in good health and CMV-seropositive. What was sequenced was PBMCs. The CDR3 bases are TGTGCAAGTCGCTTCCCGGGAGGGAGCACAGATACGCAGTATTTT. This gives the protein CASRFPGGSTDTQYF.